Sequencing of this T cell receptor (beta chain) was carried out in a study of PD-1 blockade in classical Hodgkin lymphoma. The CDR3 spans 15 residues. The V gene's germline CDR1 is LNHDA and CDR2 SQIVND (reference sequence). V was pared by 7 bases and J by 2 bases, with 16 bases between. Here immunoSEQ multiplex PCR was the method, and the copy in TCRdb shows in-frame clones only, minus some. This table has tens of thousands of clones, 85% to 90% appearing once. Patients all relapsed after autologous stem cell transplantation, and there was variation in brentuximab vedotin exposure. Under best response, outcomes were complete response, partial response or progressive disease. Study-wide results and limits: The CD4+ diversity rise by C4D1 was clearest in complete responders.

Concerning this clone itself: Its antigen is unknown.

Material: peripheral blood mononuclear cells (PBMCs), obtained before the second cycle of nivolumab. The TCR was taken from a human donor with classical Hodgkin lymphoma. The V and J genes are TRBV19 and TRBJ2-3; D possibly corresponds to TRBD2 (6 bases). The CDR3 DNA is TGTGCCAGTACGGCCGGGGGTAGGTACACAGATACGCAGTATTTT. Amino acids: CASTAGGRYTDTQYF.